This T cell receptor (beta chain) was sequenced for a study of radiation and T cells in renal cell carcinoma. Study overall: Nephrectomy followed 15 Gy stereotactic body radiation by 4 weeks. Study-wide points: Pretreatment tumor biopsies were lacking, so baseline clonotypes are unknown.

V shed 5 bases, J shed 5 bases, and the junction held 10 bases outside the gene matches. CDR1 is SGHTS and CDR2 is YDEGEE in the germline V gene. The CDR3 contains 15 residues. This table comes from immunoSEQ multiplex PCR, and its TCRdb copy is limited to in-frame clones, with some not included. The sample includes about 130,000 clones, 70% to 90% of them seen just once. With respect to this clone: Its antigen is undetermined.

Indicated time point: baseline pretreatment blood. The treatment: 15 Gy SBRT to primary tumor, nephrectomy 4 weeks later. Radiation-treated patients gave blood at baseline, week 2 and week 4. Clear cell pathology was present in this patient's renal cell carcinoma. This specimen consisted of blood, obtained from a patient whose treatment included radiotherapy and nephrectomy. The V and J genes are TRBV5-8 and TRBJ2-7, with 10 bases that match TRBD1. The TCR comes from a woman aged 45-65 years with renal cell carcinoma. The CDR3 DNA sequence: TGTGCCAGCAGAGGGACAGGGGTCCCAGGTGACGAGCAGTACTTC. This codes for CASRGTGVPGDEQYF.